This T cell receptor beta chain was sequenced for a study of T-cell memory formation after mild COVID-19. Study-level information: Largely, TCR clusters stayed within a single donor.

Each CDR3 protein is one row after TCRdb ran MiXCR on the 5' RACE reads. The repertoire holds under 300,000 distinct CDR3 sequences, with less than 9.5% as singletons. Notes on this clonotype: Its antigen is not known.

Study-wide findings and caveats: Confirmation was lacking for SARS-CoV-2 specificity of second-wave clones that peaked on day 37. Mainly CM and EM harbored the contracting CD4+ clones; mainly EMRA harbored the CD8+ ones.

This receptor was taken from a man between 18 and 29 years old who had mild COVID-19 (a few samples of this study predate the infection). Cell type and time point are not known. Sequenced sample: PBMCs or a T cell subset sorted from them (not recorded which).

In DNA form, the CDR3 reads TGTGCCAGCACCTGGAACCGCGGAGGGGGCGCGAGGGAGACCCAGTACTTC. Translated, it gives CASTWNRGGGARETQYF. The J gene is TRBJ2-5, the V gene TRBV2; maybe TRBD1 (7 bases). V was shortened by 7 bases and J by 5 bases, with 26 bases between the two germline ends. CDR1 and CDR2 from the germline V gene are SNHLY and FYNNEI. This CDR3 has 17 residues. The full variable domain, in which reference TRBV2 and TRBJ2-5 provide the parts outside the CDR3, is EPEVTQTPSHQVTQMGQEVILRCVPISNHLYFYWYRQILGQKVEFLVSFYNNEISEKSEIFDDQFSVERPDGSNFTLKIRSTKLEDSAMYFCASTWNRGGGARETQYFGPGTRLLVL.